This T cell receptor beta chain derives from a study of T cell repertoires in cytomegalovirus infection. This clonotype showed up many times. TCRdb re-analysed the reads in MiXCR, keeping a single row per CDR3 protein. The data hold 250,000 to 300,000 distinct CDR3 sequences, with around 25% observed a single time. This CDR3 has 15 residues. V gave up 5 bases and J gave up 4 bases, with 17 bases separating them. The sequenced sample was PBMCs. V is TRBV12-3 or TRBV12-4 and J is TRBJ1-2, with D maybe TRBD1 (5 bases). The clonotype originates from a human donor in good health (CMV status not recorded). Some clones in this sample may be carry-over from other donors' samples. CDR3 bases: TGTGCCAGCAGTGGATCAGGGTCTATACGCTATGGCTACACCTTC. Its protein is CASSGSGSIRYGYTF.